The clone carrying this T cell receptor beta chain was counted between two and nine times. Its antigen is unknown. This specimen comes from a study of T-cell memory formation after mild COVID-19. Study-wide points: Clones contracting day 15 to 85 were balanced CD4/CD8; later expanders leaned CD4+. The finding that pre-infection memory included some responding clones suggested that cross-reactive memory joined.

TCRdb used MiXCR to reprocess the 5' RACE reads, holding one entry per CDR3 protein. The sample records approximately 340,000 distinct CDR3 sequences, around a sixth being singletons. Deletions cut 1 base from V and 0 bases from J, with 16 bases between. CDR3 length: 17 residues. This clonotype was sampled from a man aged 18 to 35 who had mild COVID-19 (a few samples of this study predate the infection). Cell type and time point are not known. The gene calls are TRBV12-3 or TRBV12-4 and TRBJ2-7; D not resolved. The sample taken for sequencing was PBMCs or a T cell subset sorted from them (not recorded which). CDR3 coding DNA: TGTGCCAGCAGTTTAGGTTTATGGGGAATCAACTCCTACGAGCAGTACTTC. Translating it yields CASSLGLWGINSYEQYF.